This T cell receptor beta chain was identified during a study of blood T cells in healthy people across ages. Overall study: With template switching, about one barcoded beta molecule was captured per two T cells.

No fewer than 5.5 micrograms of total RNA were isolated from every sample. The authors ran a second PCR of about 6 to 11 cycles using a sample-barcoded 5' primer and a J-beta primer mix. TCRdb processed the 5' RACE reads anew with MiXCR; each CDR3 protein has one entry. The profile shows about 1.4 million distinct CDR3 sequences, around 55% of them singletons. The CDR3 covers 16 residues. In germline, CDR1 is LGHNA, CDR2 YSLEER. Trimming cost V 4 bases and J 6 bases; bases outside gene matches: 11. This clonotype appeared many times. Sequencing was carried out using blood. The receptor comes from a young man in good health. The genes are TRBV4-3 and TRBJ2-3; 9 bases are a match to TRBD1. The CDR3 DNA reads TGCGCCAGCAGCCTAAAGACAGGGGGTTTGGAGGATACGCAGTATTTT. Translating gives CASSLKTGGLEDTQYF.